This T cell receptor (beta chain) comes out of a study of blood T cell repertoires in COVID-19. Study information: From T cells, B-cell-depleted T cells, or PBMCs came the material, which was cDNA or gDNA.

V lost 1 base and J 8 bases, leaving 12 bases between the germline ends. The CDR3 length is 14 residues. Germline CDR1 reads LGHDT; CDR2 reads YNNKEL (reference sequence). Per the original methods: Reference gene primer amplification in the assay estimated nucleated cell counts. Assay: immunoSEQ multiplex PCR; the TCRdb copy retains only in-frame clones and omits some. V and J calls and clone size are copied from that table; D and trimming were computed from the DNA. The table shows 350,000 to 450,000 clones, with roughly 90% occurring only once. V is TRBV3-1 (or the pseudogene TRBV3-2) and J is TRBJ1-3; D unclear. The source is a man in his forties or fifties with acute or convalescent COVID-19. Sequencing was carried out using peripheral blood. CDR3 amino acids: CASSQGGLGYTIYF. The CDR3 region has the DNA TGTGCCAGCAGCCAAGGAGGCCTCGGTTACACCATATATTTT.